This TCR beta chain was sequenced for a study of T cell repertoires in aging, cancer and after chemotherapy. Of note for this clonotype: Its target is not known.

Rearranged V-D-J TRB sequences were amplified with a mixed TRB-A/B primer pool. TCRdb ran MiXCR on the multiplex PCR reads and lists one entry per CDR3 protein. The sample yields about 13,000 distinct CDR3 sequences, 25% seen once. Germline lookup yields CDR1 SQVTM and CDR2 ANQGSEA. The CDR3 is made up of 12 amino acids. Deletions cut 7 bases from V and 5 bases from J, with 11 bases between. General study findings and limits: Healthy donors lost TCR diversity with age mainly through richness, cancer patients through richness and evenness.

Peripheral blood genomic DNA, not sorted cells or RNA, was the template. The genes are TRBV29-1 and TRBJ1-4; a weak D match, TRBD1 (6 bases). Sequenced: blood. This receptor was identified in a human donor in good health. The CDR3 nucleotides read TGCAGCGGAGGGGGGGTAAATGAAAAACTGTTTTTT. This sequence encodes CSGGGVNEKLFF.